Sequencing of this TCR beta chain was carried out in a study of vaccination effects on CD4 cells after COVID-19. General study points: Both infection-induced and vaccine-induced clones contracted markedly at late post-vaccination timepoints.

Regarding this clone: The antigen is unknown.

Prior to sequencing, the ViraFEST assay stimulated PBMC with viral peptide pools, which expanded the antigen-specific CD4+ T cells. CD4+ T cells were isolated after approximately 10 days of culture. Every well housed two million PBMC, which grew in culture alongside 9 to 10 IU/ml IL-2 and about 10 ug/ml peptides. Both day 3 and day 7 saw half the medium replaced with IL-2 medium. Profiling relied on immunoSEQ multiplex PCR, and the TCRdb table lists in-frame clones only, not all of them. Here the sample spans about 14,000 clones, over 65% being singletons. The CDR3 spans 15 residues. V dropped 5 bases and J dropped 7; count of bases not matched to a gene: 11. Germline V CDR1 and CDR2: LNHDA, SQIVND (reference sequence).

The sequence was collected from a human donor who received a COVID-19 vaccine. The chain carries TRBV19 and TRBJ1-5, with 7 bases aligning to TRBD1. The specimen comprised CD4+ T cells from PBMCs cultured with HCoV-229E spike peptides, sampled before COVID-19 vaccination. CDR3 sequence: CASSRTRGTGQPQHF. CDR3 bases: TGTGCCAGTAGTCGGACCAGGGGGACCGGGCAGCCCCAGCATTTT. Supplemented by reference TRBV19 and TRBJ1-5, the full variable domain reads DGGITQSPKYLFRKEGQNVTLSCEQNLNHDAMYWYRQDPGQGLRLIYYSQIVNDFQKGDIAEGYSVSREKKESFPLTVTSAQKNPTAFYLCASSRTRGTGQPQHFGDGTRLSIL.